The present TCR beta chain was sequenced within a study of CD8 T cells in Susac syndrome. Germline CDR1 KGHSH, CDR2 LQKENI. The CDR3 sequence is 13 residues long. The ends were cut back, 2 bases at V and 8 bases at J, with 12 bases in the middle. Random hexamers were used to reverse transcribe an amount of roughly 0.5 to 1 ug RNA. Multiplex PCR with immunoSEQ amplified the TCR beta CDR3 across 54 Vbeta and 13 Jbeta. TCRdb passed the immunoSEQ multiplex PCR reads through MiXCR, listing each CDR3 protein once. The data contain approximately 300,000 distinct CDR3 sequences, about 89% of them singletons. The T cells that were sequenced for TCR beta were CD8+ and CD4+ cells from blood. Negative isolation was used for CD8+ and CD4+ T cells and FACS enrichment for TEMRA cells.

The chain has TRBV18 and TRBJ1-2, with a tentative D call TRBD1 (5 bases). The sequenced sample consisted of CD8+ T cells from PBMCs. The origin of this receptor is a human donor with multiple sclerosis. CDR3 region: CASSPGAEEGYTF. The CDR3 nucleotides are TGTGCCAGCTCACCAGGGGCAGAAGAAGGCTACACCTTC.